Listed here are 3 T cell receptor beta chains from one sample, sequenced in a study of blood T cells in healthy people across ages. The authors ran a second PCR of about 6 to 11 cycles using a sample-barcoded 5' primer and a J-beta primer mix. A single record per CDR3 protein comes from TCRdb applying MiXCR to the 5' RACE reads. Among more than 650,000 distinct CDR3 sequences listed, about 55% were seen once. Sample: blood. These receptors were taken from a man older than 75 in good health.

The chain employs TRBV5-1 and TRBJ1-5; TRBD1 matches 7 bases. This CDR3 region has 15 residues. The germline CDR1 and CDR2 sequences are SGHRS and YFSETQ. The junction had 7 bases not matched to a gene; V was cut back by 4 bases and J by 3 bases. The chain's CDR3 is CASSTGDSVNQPQHF. The CDR3, as DNA: TGCGCCAGCAGCACCGGGGACAGTGTCAATCAGCCCCAGCATTTT. Together with reference TRBV5-1 and TRBJ1-5, the CDR3 gives the full variable domain: KAGVTQTPRYLIKTRGQQVTLSCSPISGHRSVSWYQQTPGQGLQFLFEYFSETQRNKGNFPGRFSGRQFSNSRSEMNVSTLELGDSALYLCASSTGDSVNQPQHFGDGTRLSIL.

The chain carries TRBV11-2 and TRBJ2-3, with D unresolved. The CDR3 consists of 15 residues. Trimming cost V 0 bases and J 2 bases, with 9 bases left between them. In germline, CDR1 is SGHAT, CDR2 FQNNGV. Here the CDR3 DNA reads TGTGCCAGCAGCTTAGATGGTACGATCACAGATACGCAGTATTTT. Its translation: CASSLDGTITDTQYF.

The sample holds a few counts of this clonotype. The V and J genes are TRBV14 and TRBJ2-3, with TRBD1 matching 7 bases. Germline CDR1 is SGHDN and CDR2 is FVKESK. This CDR3 has 13 amino acids. V gave up 1 base and J gave up 14 bases; unmatched junction bases: 9. The CDR3 bases are TGTGCCAGCAGCCAAGGGACAGGCAGAGACGCGTATTTT. Protein: CASSQGTGRDAYF.